This TCR beta chain was documented in a study of blood T cell repertoires in COVID-19. Overall study: Samples came from the United States, Italy and Spain, spanning acute and convalescent COVID-19.

This CDR3 comprises 12 residues. Between the trimmed V and J ends, which lost 5 bases and 2 bases, there was a span of 7 bases. Per the germline V gene, CDR1 is SGHRS and CDR2 is YFSETQ. Authors' methods: Estimation of nucleated cell counts was performed using reference gene primer amplification. Produced via immunoSEQ multiplex PCR; TCRdb's table is partial and in-frame only. V and J calls plus clone size are reproduced from that table; the DNA served to infer D and trimming. Among 150,000 to 200,000 clones, 85% to 95% were seen once, and the ten largest hold 2%. Sample: peripheral blood. The chain uses TRBV5-1 and TRBJ2-5, with D possibly matching TRBD2 (5 bases). The receptor was isolated from a woman in her fifties or sixties with COVID-19, enrolled during active disease. The DNA of the CDR3 is TGCGCCAGCAGGAGGGAACAAGAGACCCAGTACTTC. It encodes CASRREQETQYF.